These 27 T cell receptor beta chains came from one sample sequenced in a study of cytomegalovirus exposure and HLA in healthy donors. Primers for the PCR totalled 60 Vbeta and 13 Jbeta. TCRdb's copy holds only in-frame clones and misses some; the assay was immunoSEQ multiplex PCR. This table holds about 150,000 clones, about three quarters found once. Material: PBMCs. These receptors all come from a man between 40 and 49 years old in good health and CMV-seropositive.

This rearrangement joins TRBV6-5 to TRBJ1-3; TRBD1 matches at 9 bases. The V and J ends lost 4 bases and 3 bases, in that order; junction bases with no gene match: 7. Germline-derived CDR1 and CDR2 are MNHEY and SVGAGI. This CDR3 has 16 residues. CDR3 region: CASSSFDRGNGNTIYF. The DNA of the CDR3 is TGTGCCAGCAGTTCCTTTGACAGGGGGAATGGAAACACCATATATTTT.

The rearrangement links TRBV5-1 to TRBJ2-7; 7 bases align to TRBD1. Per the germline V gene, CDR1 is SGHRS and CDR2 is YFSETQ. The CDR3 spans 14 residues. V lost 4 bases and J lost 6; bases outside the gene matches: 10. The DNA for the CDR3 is TGCGCCAGCAGCCCGGGACAGCCCGCGGGCGAGCAGTACTTC. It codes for CASSPGQPAGEQYF.

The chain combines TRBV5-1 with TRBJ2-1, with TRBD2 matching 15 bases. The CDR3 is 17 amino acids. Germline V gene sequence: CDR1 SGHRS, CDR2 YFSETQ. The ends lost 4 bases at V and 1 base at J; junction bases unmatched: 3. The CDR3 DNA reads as TGCGCCAGCAGCCGGGGGACTAGCGGGGGGTCCTACAATGAGCAGTTCTTC. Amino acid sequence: CASSRGTSGGSYNEQFF.

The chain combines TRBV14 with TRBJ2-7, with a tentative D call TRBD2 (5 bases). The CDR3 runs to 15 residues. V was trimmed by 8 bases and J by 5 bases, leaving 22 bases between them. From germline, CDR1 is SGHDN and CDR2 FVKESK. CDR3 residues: CASPEEERGKHEQYF. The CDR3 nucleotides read TGTGCCAGCCCCGAGGAGGAACGAGGGAAACACGAGCAGTACTTC.

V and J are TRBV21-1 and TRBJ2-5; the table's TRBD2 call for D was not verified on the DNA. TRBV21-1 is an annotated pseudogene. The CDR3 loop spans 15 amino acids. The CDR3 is CASSNGGRAQQTQYF. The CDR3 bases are TGTGCCAGCAGCAACGGCGGGAGGGCCCAACAGACCCAGTACTTC.

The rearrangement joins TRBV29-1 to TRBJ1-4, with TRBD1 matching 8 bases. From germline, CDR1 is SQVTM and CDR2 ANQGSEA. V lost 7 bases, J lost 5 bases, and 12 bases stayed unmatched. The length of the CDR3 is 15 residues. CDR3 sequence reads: CSAGRTGRGNEKLFF. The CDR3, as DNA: TGCAGCGCCGGGAGGACAGGGCGGGGGAATGAAAAACTGTTTTTT.

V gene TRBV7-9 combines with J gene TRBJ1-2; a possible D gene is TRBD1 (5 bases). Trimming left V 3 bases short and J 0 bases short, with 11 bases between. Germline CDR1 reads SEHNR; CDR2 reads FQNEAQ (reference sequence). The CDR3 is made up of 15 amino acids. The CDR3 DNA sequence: TGTGCCAGCAGCTTCGGGACTTCTGCTAACTATGGCTACACCTTC. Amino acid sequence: CASSFGTSANYGYTF.

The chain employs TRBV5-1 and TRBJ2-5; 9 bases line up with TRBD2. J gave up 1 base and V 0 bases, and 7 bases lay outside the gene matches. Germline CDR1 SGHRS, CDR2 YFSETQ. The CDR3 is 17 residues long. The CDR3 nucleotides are TGCGCCAGCAGCTTGGGACTAGCGGAGGAGTCCCAAGAGACCCAGTACTTC. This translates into CASSLGLAEESQETQYF.

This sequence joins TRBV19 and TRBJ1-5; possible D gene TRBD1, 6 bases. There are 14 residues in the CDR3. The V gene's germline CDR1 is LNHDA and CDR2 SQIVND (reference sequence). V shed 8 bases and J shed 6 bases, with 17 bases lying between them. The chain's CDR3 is CASGWGGAGQPQHF. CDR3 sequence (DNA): TGTGCCAGTGGATGGGGGGGGGCAGGTCAGCCCCAGCATTTT.

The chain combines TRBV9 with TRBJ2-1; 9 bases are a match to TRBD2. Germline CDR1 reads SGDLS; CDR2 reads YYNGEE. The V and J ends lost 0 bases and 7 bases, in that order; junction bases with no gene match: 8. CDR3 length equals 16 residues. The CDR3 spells CASSVATTSGLNEQFF. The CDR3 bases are TGTGCCAGCAGCGTAGCAACGACTAGCGGATTAAATGAGCAGTTCTTC.

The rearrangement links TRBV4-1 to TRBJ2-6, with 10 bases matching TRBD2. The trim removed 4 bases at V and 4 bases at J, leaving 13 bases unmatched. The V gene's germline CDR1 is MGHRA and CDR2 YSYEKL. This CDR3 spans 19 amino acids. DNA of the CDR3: TGCGCCAGCAGCCCCCGGTGGGCTAGCGGGAGTTTGGGGGCCAACGTCCTGACTTTC. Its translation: CASSPRWASGSLGANVLTF.

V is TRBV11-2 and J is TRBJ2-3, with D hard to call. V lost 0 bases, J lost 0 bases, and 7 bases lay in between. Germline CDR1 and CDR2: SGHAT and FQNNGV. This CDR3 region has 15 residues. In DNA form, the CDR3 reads TGTGCCAGCAGCTTAGATAGCAGAAGCACAGATACGCAGTATTTT. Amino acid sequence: CASSLDSRSTDTQYF.

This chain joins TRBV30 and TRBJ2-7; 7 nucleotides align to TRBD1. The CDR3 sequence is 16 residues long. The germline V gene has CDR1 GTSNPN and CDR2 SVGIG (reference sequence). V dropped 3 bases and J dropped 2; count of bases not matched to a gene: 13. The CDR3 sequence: CAWRPPSGQATYEQYF. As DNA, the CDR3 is TGTGCCTGGAGACCACCCTCAGGACAGGCAACCTACGAGCAGTACTTC.

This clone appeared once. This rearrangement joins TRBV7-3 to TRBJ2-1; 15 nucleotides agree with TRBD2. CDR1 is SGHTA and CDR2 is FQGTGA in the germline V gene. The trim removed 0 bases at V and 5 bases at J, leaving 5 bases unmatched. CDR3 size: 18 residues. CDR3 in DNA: TGTGCCAGCAGCTTAACCGGGACTAGCGGGAGGACCCACAATGAGCAGTTCTTC. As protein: CASSLTGTSGRTHNEQFF.

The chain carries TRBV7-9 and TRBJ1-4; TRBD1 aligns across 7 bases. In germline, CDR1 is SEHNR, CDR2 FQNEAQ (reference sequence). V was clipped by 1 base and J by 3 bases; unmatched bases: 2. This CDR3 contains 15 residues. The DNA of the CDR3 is TGTGCCAGCAGCTTAGGACAGGGAGCTAATGAAAAACTGTTTTTT. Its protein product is CASSLGQGANEKLFF.

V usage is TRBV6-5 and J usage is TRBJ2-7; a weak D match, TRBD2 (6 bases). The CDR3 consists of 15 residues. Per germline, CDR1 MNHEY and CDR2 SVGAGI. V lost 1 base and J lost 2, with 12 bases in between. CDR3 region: CASSYYRRGTYEQYF. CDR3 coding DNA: TGTGCCAGCAGTTACTACAGGAGGGGAACCTACGAGCAGTACTTC.

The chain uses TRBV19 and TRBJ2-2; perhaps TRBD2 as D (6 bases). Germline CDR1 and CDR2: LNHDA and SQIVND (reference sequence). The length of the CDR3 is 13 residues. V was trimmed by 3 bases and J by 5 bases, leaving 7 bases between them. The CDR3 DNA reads TGTGCCAGTAGTATGGAGGGGACCGGGGAGCTGTTTTTT. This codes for CASSMEGTGELFF.

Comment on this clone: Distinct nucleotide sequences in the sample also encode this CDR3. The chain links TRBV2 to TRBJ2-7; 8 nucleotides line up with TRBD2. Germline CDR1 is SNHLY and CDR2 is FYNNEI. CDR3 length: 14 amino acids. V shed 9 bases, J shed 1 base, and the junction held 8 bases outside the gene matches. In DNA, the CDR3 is TGTGCCAGTACTACGGGACTAGAATCCTACGAGCAGTACTTC. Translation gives CASTTGLESYEQYF.

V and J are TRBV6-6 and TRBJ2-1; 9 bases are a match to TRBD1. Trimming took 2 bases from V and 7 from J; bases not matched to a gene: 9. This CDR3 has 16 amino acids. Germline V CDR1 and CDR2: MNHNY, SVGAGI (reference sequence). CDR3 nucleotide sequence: TGTGCCAGCAGTTACACGGGACAGGGTGGGGGTAATGAGCAGTTCTTC. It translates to CASSYTGQGGGNEQFF.

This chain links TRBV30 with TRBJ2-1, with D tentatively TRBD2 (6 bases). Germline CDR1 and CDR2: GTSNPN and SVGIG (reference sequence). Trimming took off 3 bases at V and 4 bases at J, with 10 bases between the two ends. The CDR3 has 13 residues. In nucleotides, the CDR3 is TGTGCCTGGAGGGAGGGTTGGTACAATGAGCAGTTCTTC. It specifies CAWREGWYNEQFF.

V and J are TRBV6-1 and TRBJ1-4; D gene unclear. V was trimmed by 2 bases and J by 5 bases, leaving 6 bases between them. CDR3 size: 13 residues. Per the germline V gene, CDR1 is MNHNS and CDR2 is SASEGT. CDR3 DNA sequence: TGTGCCAGCAGTGAAAGGGAGAATGAAAAACTGTTTTTT. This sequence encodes CASSERENEKLFF.

The CDR3 loop is CASSDTGEGTYEQYF. CDR3 coding DNA: TGTGCCAGCAGCGACACGGGGGAGGGTACCTACGAGCAGTACTTC. V gene TRBV14 combines with J gene TRBJ2-7, with 7 bases fitting TRBD2. With V trimmed by 5 bases and J by 2 bases, 9 bases remained unmatched. The CDR3 consists of 15 residues. The germline V gene has CDR1 SGHDN and CDR2 FVKESK.

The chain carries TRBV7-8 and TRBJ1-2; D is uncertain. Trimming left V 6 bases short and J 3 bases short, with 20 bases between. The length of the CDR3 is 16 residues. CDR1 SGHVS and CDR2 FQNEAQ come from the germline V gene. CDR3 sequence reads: CASSSYPGGKDYGYTF. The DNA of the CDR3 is TGTGCCAGCAGTTCTTACCCTGGAGGGAAAGACTATGGCTACACCTTC.

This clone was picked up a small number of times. CDR3 sequence: CASSRPRTGGGNEKLFF. In nucleotides, the CDR3 is TGTGCCAGCAGCCGCCCGAGGACAGGGGGGGGTAATGAAAAACTGTTTTTT. The chain joins TRBV28 to TRBJ1-4, with 10 nucleotides matching TRBD1. V was pared by 6 bases and J by 4 bases, with 11 bases of the junction left unmatched. Germline V gene data show CDR1 as MDHEN and CDR2 as SYDVKM. This CDR3 is built from 17 residues.

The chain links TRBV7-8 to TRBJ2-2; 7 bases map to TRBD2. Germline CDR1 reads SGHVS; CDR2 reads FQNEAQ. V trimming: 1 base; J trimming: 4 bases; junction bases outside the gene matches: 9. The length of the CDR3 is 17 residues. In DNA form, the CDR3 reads TGTGCCAGCAGCTTAGGGGGCGGGAGCCTCGTCACCGGGGAGCTGTTTTTT. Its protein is CASSLGGGSLVTGELFF.

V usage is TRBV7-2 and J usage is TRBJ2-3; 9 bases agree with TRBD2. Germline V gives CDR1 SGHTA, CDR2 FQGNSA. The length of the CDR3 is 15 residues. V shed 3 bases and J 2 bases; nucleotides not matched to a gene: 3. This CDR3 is CASSLTSGPTDTQYF. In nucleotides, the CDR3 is TGTGCCAGCAGCTTGACTAGCGGCCCCACAGATACGCAGTATTTT.

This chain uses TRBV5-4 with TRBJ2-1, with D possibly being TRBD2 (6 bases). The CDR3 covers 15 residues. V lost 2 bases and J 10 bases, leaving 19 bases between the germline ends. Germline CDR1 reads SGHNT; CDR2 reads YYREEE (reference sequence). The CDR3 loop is CASSLSGLQYSEQFF. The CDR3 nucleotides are TGTGCCAGCAGCTTATCGGGACTCCAATACTCGGAGCAGTTCTTC.